Presented here are 25 T cell receptor beta chains from one specimen sequenced in a study of blood T cell repertoires in COVID-19 (dated by TCRdb to the early 2020s). The method behind the library was the immunoSEQ multiplex PCR assay. TCRdb stores this immuneACCESS table with in-frame sequences only. Part of the clones is absent; in the studies checked, under half of the shortfall reflects unresolved V genes, and no reason is known for the rest. The sample table records 180,000 or so clones; 65% to 90% of these occur just once. The ten largest clones represent roughly 15% of the sample. The specimen sequenced was PBMCs or T cells enriched from blood (not recorded which). The receptors shown here come from a man aged 45 to 65 who had recovered from COVID-19.

The genes are TRBV2 and TRBJ2-1; 10 bases line up with TRBD1. The V gene's germline CDR1 is SNHLY and CDR2 FYNNEI. The trim removed 6 bases at V and 3 bases at J, leaving 5 bases unmatched. CDR3 length: 15 amino acids. This CDR3 reads CASRLDRGSYNEQFF. The DNA of the CDR3 is TGTGCCAGCAGGCTGGACAGGGGGAGCTACAATGAGCAGTTCTTC.

This clone is a singleton in its sample. The chain employs TRBV19 and TRBJ1-2; TRBD1 agrees at 9 bases. This CDR3 has 11 residues. Germline CDR1 LNHDA, CDR2 SQIVND (reference sequence). Germline trimming cut 11 bases from V and 6 bases from J; bases unmatched to any gene: 4. This chain's CDR3 is CAGGTGNGYTF. In DNA, the CDR3 is TGTGCCGGGGGGACAGGGAATGGCTACACCTTC.

The table lists this clone with a count of one. The V call is TRBV2, the J call TRBJ2-2; TRBD1 matches 10 bases. With V trimmed by 4 bases and J by 4 bases, 3 bases remained unmatched. Germline lookup yields CDR1 SNHLY and CDR2 FYNNEI. This CDR3 region has 15 residues. The CDR3 DNA reads TGTGCCAGCAGTGGAGGGACAGGGGCCACCGGGGAGCTGTTTTTT. Amino acid sequence: CASSGGTGATGELFF.

Comment on this clone: This specimen includes other DNA sequences encoding the same CDR3. The chain employs TRBV6-5 and TRBJ1-1; D is unclear. Trimming took 7 bases from V and 1 from J, leaving 10 bases between them. The CDR3 covers 13 residues. Germline CDR1 is MNHEY and CDR2 is SVGAGI. The CDR3 coding sequence is TGTGCCAGCATTAGAGACAAGAACACTGAAGCTTTCTTT. Protein sequence: CASIRDKNTEAFF.

The genes are TRBV19 and TRBJ1-1; TRBD1 is a possible D gene (6 bases). The CDR3 is 13 amino acids. V was pared by 5 bases and J by 6 bases, with 13 bases between. Germline V lookup: CDR1 LNHDA, CDR2 SQIVND (reference sequence). The CDR3 is CASSRDTSAEAFF. CDR3 sequence (DNA): TGTGCCAGTAGTCGGGACACATCTGCTGAAGCTTTCTTT.

In DNA, the CDR3 is TGCGCCAGCAGCCCACGACAGGGTATGGTCTCCGAGCAGTACTTC. Translation: CASSPRQGMVSEQYF. The chain has TRBV5-1 and TRBJ2-7; TRBD1 matches 7 bases. V lost 4 bases to trimming and J lost 6 bases; unmatched junction nucleotides: 13. Germline V lookup: CDR1 SGHRS, CDR2 YFSETQ. The length of the CDR3 is 15 residues. The full variable domain, its missing parts supplied by reference TRBV5-1 and TRBJ2-7, is KAGVTQTPRYLIKTRGQQVTLSCSPISGHRSVSWYQQTPGQGLQFLFEYFSETQRNKGNFPGRFSGRQFSNSRSEMNVSTLELGDSALYLCASSPRQGMVSEQYFGPGTRLTVT.

This clone was observed a single time. V is TRBV5-4 and J is TRBJ1-1; the match to TRBD1 covers 8 bases. This CDR3 spans 17 amino acids. The V gene end was trimmed by 4 bases and the J gene end by 0 bases; junction bases not matched to a gene: 11. Germline CDR1 SGHNT, CDR2 YYREEE (reference sequence). The CDR3 DNA reads TGTGCCAGCAGCGCCCAAACAGGGGGTAAAATGAACACTGAAGCTTTCTTT. It specifies CASSAQTGGKMNTEAFF.

This chain connects TRBV5-5 to TRBJ1-2, with D possibly being TRBD1 (6 bases). The CDR3 contains 13 residues. With 1 base removed from V and 8 bases from J, the gap between germline ends came to 12 bases. Per the germline V gene, CDR1 is SGHKS and CDR2 is YYEKEE (reference sequence). DNA of the CDR3: TGTGCCAGCAGCTTGCAGGGGATCACGGGCTACACCTTC. Its protein product is CASSLQGITGYTF.

This clone was picked up one time. The chain combines TRBV5-5 with TRBJ2-2, with 9 bases lining up with TRBD2. CDR1 and CDR2 from the germline V gene are SGHKS and YYEKEE (reference sequence). The CDR3 spans 17 residues. V lost 4 bases and J lost 0; bases outside the gene matches: 7. The CDR3 here is CASSPIQRGANTGELFF. The CDR3 coding sequence is TGTGCCAGCAGCCCTATCCAGCGGGGGGCGAACACCGGGGAGCTGTTTTTT.

The chain recombines TRBV19 with TRBJ1-2, with 8 bases identical to TRBD1. Germline values: CDR1 LNHDA, CDR2 SQIVND (reference sequence). The ends lost 4 bases at V and 4 bases at J; junction bases unmatched: 8. The CDR3 extends over 15 amino acids. DNA of the CDR3: TGTGCCAGTAGTAATCAAGGACAGGGATCCTATGGCTACACCTTC. It codes for CASSNQGQGSYGYTF.

The chain employs TRBV7-2 and TRBJ1-3; maybe TRBD1 (5 bases). Germline V gives CDR1 SGHTA, CDR2 FQGNSA. The germline V and J ends were trimmed by 1 base and 0 bases, with 13 bases remaining between them. The CDR3 is 17 residues long. CDR3 coding DNA: TGTGCCAGCAGCTTAGGGCGGGGACGGTTCTCTGGAAACACCATATATTTT. Its protein is CASSLGRGRFSGNTIYF.

The J gene is TRBJ2-7, the V gene TRBV6-5, with 7 bases lining up with TRBD1. The V and J ends lost 6 bases and 4 bases, in that order; junction bases with no gene match: 9. The CDR3 has 14 amino acids. Germline V lookup: CDR1 MNHEY, CDR2 SVGAGI. CDR3 bases: TGTGCCAGCAGCCCGGGACAGATTACTTACGAGCAGTACTTC. It is translated as CASSPGQITYEQYF.

This chain connects TRBV24-1 to TRBJ1-4; 8 nucleotides agree with TRBD1. The V gene end was trimmed by 4 bases and the J gene end by 8 bases; junction bases not matched to a gene: 8. This CDR3 region has 15 residues. CDR1 and CDR2 (germline): KGHDR, SFDVKD. CDR3 loop: CATSDPGTGGEKLFF. The CDR3 region has the DNA TGTGCCACCAGTGACCCCGGGACAGGTGGCGAAAAACTGTTTTTT.

The V and J genes are TRBV5-6 and TRBJ1-1, with a tentative D call TRBD1 (5 bases). This CDR3 region has 15 residues. Trimming left V 0 bases short and J 1 base short, with 10 bases between. The V gene's germline CDR1 is SGHDT and CDR2 YYEEEE. CDR3 DNA sequence: TGTGCCAGCAGCTTGGGTTTCGGGGGGAACACTGAAGCTTTCTTT. This sequence encodes CASSLGFGGNTEAFF.

V gene TRBV14 combines with J gene TRBJ1-1; 8 bases map to TRBD1. V was clipped by 4 bases and J by 1 base; unmatched bases: 8. The CDR3 has 16 amino acids. CDR1 is SGHDN, CDR2 FVKESK, per germline. This chain's CDR3 is CASSPLTGATNTEAFF. CDR3 bases: TGTGCCAGCAGCCCATTGACAGGGGCAACGAACACTGAAGCTTTCTTT.

This clone was seen a few times. The chain is built from TRBV5-6 and TRBJ1-2; 9 nucleotides agree with TRBD1. CDR3 length equals 16 residues. Germline V gene sequence: CDR1 SGHDT, CDR2 YYEEEE. Germline trimming cut 2 bases from V and 5 bases from J; bases unmatched to any gene: 10. The CDR3 spells CASSLATGTGIYGYTF. For the CDR3, the DNA is TGTGCCAGCAGCTTAGCGACAGGGACAGGGATATATGGCTACACCTTC.

The J gene is TRBJ1-3, the V gene TRBV5-1; TRBD1 aligns across 7 bases. The CDR3 runs 17 residues. V shed 0 bases and J 4 bases; nucleotides not matched to a gene: 10. Per germline, CDR1 SGHRS and CDR2 YFSETQ. The CDR3 loop is CASSLGGNRGSGNTIYF. The CDR3 coding sequence is TGCGCCAGCAGCTTGGGGGGAAACAGGGGATCCGGAAACACCATATATTTT.

This clone came up a few times. The chain links TRBV6-5 to TRBJ2-7; the match to TRBD1 covers 10 bases. V was clipped by 4 bases and J by 6 bases; unmatched bases: 6. The CDR3 has 14 residues. Germline V gene data show CDR1 as MNHEY and CDR2 as SVGAGI. CDR3 protein: CASSSGTGVSEQYF. For the CDR3, the DNA is TGTGCCAGCAGTTCAGGGACAGGGGTGAGCGAGCAGTACTTC.

The rearrangement joins TRBV25-1 to TRBJ1-2, with no clear D. The CDR3 loop spans 13 amino acids. The ends were cut back, 5 bases at V and 2 bases at J, with 9 bases in the middle. Per the germline V gene, CDR1 is MGHDK and CDR2 is SYGVNS. CDR3 in amino acids: CASSPWENYGYTF. The CDR3 DNA is TGTGCCAGCAGTCCCTGGGAGAACTATGGCTACACCTTC.

The V call is TRBV7-6, the J call TRBJ1-2; tentative D call: TRBD1 (6 bases). CDR1 is SGHVS and CDR2 is FNYEAQ in the germline V gene. The CDR3 covers 12 residues. The germline V and J ends were trimmed by 5 bases and 6 bases, with 10 bases remaining between them. The CDR3 sequence: CASSPGGHGYTF. The CDR3 DNA reads TGTGCCAGCAGCCCGGGGGGGCATGGCTACACCTTC.

J is TRBJ2-7 and V is TRBV21-1; TRBD1, the table's D call, lacks a check against the DNA. TRBV21-1 has pseudogene status. The CDR3 is 15 amino acids. The CDR3 reads CASSWVGQANYEQYF. In nucleotides, the CDR3 is TGTGCCAGCAGCTGGGTGGGACAGGCCAACTACGAGCAGTACTTC.

The table lists this clone with a count of one. The rearrangement links TRBV19 to TRBJ1-5; D may be TRBD1 (5 bases). V was cut by 10 bases and J by 3 bases, with 19 bases left in between. Per germline, CDR1 LNHDA and CDR2 SQIVND (reference sequence). This CDR3 spans 15 amino acids. CDR3 protein: CATRGEGLANQPQHF. For the CDR3, the DNA is TGTGCCACTCGAGGGGAGGGGCTGGCCAATCAGCCCCAGCATTTT.

This clone occurred once. CDR3 sequence (DNA): TGTGCCAGCAGTTCCGGCGGGGTGCGAGACACTGAAGCTTTCTTT. Translated, it gives CASSSGGVRDTEAFF. J is TRBJ1-1 and V is TRBV28; no reliable D call. Deletions cut 4 bases from V and 3 bases from J, with 15 bases between. This CDR3 spans 15 amino acids. The V gene's germline CDR1 is MDHEN and CDR2 SYDVKM.

This rearrangement joins TRBV2 to TRBJ1-6; 7 bases fit TRBD1. The CDR3 has 15 amino acids. Trimming removed 6 bases from V and 7 bases from J; junction bases left unmatched: 9. Germline-derived CDR1 and CDR2 are SNHLY and FYNNEI. The CDR3 loop is CASRGLTGKNSPLHF. Written as DNA, the CDR3 is TGTGCCAGCAGGGGGCTGACAGGGAAGAATTCACCCCTCCACTTT.

The chain employs TRBV19 and TRBJ2-1; the match to TRBD1 covers 7 bases. Trimming at V came to 6 bases and at J to 5 bases, leaving 4 bases not matched to a gene. The CDR3 totals 13 residues. Germline lookup yields CDR1 LNHDA and CDR2 SQIVND (reference sequence). CDR3 residues: CASRPTGHNEQFF. For the CDR3, the DNA is TGTGCCAGTAGGCCGACAGGGCACAATGAGCAGTTCTTC.